This entry features one T cell receptor beta chain sequence. This clone was seen a single time. Which antigen it targets is not known. Nothing much larger sits one base from this clone, and base qualities are not available. Library prep was done by the immunoSEQ multiplex PCR assay. Here the immuneACCESS table is served through TCRdb, limited to in-frame sequences with V and J called. Missing clones are a known gap in these copies; in checked studies unresolved V genes cover under half, and the rest lacks a known reason. The sample table lists 56,000 or so clones, 90% to 95% of them with a count of one. The ten top clones hold around 3% of the sample. This record comes from a study of technical replicates of blood from four donors listed by TCRdb under 2017. A distance of 15 bases separates the germline ends of V and J, which lose 5 bases and 7 bases respectively. The cysteine opens and the phenylalanine closes a CDR3 of 14 amino acids. Here the CDR3 DNA is all that survives: 42 bases in frame from base 1. Per the germline V gene, LGHNT is the CDR1 and FRNRAP is the CDR2.

Sequences were obtained from PBMCs. The clonotype originates from a human donor in good health. Some clones in this sample may be carry-over from other donors' samples. The V and J segments used are TRBV12-5 and TRBJ1-5; the D region possibly corresponds to TRBD1 (6 bases align). The CDR3 sequence is CASGNAGGLQPQHF. The nucleotide sequence reads TGTGCTAGTGGTAATGCCGGGGGGCTCCAGCCCCAGCATTTT.